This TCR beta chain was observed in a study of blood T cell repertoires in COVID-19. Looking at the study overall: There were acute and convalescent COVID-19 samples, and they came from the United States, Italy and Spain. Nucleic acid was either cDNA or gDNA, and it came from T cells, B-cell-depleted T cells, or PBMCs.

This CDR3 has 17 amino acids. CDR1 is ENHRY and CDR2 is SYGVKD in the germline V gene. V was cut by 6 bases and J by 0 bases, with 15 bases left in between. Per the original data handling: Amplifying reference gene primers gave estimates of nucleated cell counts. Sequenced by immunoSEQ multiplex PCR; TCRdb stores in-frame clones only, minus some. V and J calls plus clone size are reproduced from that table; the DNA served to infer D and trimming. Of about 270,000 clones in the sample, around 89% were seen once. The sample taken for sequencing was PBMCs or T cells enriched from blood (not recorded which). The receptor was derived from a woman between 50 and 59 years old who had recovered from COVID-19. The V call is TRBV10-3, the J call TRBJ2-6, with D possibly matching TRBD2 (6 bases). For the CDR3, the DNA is TGTGCCATCAGCGGAGGGTTAGGGAGCTCTGGGGCCAACGTCCTGACTTTC. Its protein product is CAISGGLGSSGANVLTF.